This passage covers 28 T cell receptor beta chains from one sample sequenced in a study of metastatic and nonmetastatic thyroid tumors (dated by TCRdb to 2018 to 2021). The library was made by PCR. Sequencing took place on an Illumina HiSeq 4000. TCRdb trimmed public reads at Q25 via fastp, called clones via MiXCR and kept in-frame beta chains. For this sample the table gives 15,000 to 20,000 clones, of which 31% were detected only once. The top ten clonotypes cover more than 9% of the sample. Before undergoing thyroid surgery, none of the patients had been given any kind of treatment. The sample comprised blood. Receptors were obtained from a female donor with papillary thyroid cancer or a benign thyroid nodule (not recorded which). Some clones in this sample may be carry-over from other donors' samples.

V and J are TRBV20-1 and TRBJ2-6; D gene unclear. Trimming took 3 bases from V and 0 from J, leaving 12 bases between them. The CDR3 loop spans 16 amino acids. Germline CDR1 DFQATT, CDR2 SNEGSKA (reference sequence). CDR3 sequence: CSASASYISGANVLTF. The CDR3 region has the DNA TGCAGTGCTAGTGCTAGTTACATCTCTGGGGCCAACGTCCTGACTTTC.

The rearrangement uses TRBV28 and TRBJ1-2; maybe TRBD1 (5 bases). Deletions cut 3 bases from V and 2 bases from J, with 7 bases between. The CDR3 totals 13 residues. The germline CDR1 and CDR2 sequences are MDHEN and SYDVKM. CDR3 bases: TGTGCCAGCAGTTTCTGGGGGAACTATGGCTACACCTTC. Its translation: CASSFWGNYGYTF.

This clone was found a few times. The V and J genes are TRBV2 and TRBJ2-7; possible D gene TRBD2, 5 bases. The CDR3 covers 15 residues. V was trimmed by 5 bases and J by 4 bases, leaving 18 bases between them. Per germline, CDR1 SNHLY and CDR2 FYNNEI. Here the CDR3 DNA reads TGTGCCAGCAGTCCTCGGCCAAGGGAGACGTACGAGCAGTACTTC. Translating it yields CASSPRPRETYEQYF. Together with reference TRBV2 and TRBJ2-7, the CDR3 gives the full variable domain: EPEVTQTPSHQVTQMGQEVILRCVPISNHLYFYWYRQILGQKVEFLVSFYNNEISEKSEIFDDQFSVERPDGSNFTLKIRSTKLEDSAMYFCASSPRPRETYEQYFGPGTRLTVT.

In this sample, this clone is medium-sized (0.01 to 0.1%). In nucleotides, the CDR3 is TGTGCCAGCAGTCGAGGGACAGGGGGCGTCGAGCAGTACTTC. Its protein is CASSRGTGGVEQYF. J is TRBJ2-7 and V is TRBV2; 12 bases match TRBD1. Germline V gives CDR1 SNHLY, CDR2 FYNNEI. The CDR3 contains 14 residues. V trimming: 5 bases; J trimming: 6 bases; junction bases outside the gene matches: 5.

The gene calls are TRBV6-1 and TRBJ2-5, with 7 nucleotides matching TRBD2. CDR1 and CDR2 (germline): MNHNS, SASEGT. V shed 7 bases and J 4 bases; nucleotides not matched to a gene: 6. The CDR3 length is 13 residues. This chain's CDR3 is CASTTSRRETQYF. The CDR3, as DNA: TGTGCCAGCACGACTAGCAGGCGAGAGACCCAGTACTTC.

This clone was seen ten or more times. The chain is built from TRBV11-3 and TRBJ2-5; D possibly corresponds to TRBD2 (5 bases). The CDR3 totals 15 residues. CDR1 SGHNT and CDR2 YENEEA come from the germline V gene. The ends were cut back, 5 bases at V and 1 base at J, with 14 bases in the middle. The CDR3 loop reads CASSLEQTIQETQYF. CDR3 in DNA: TGTGCCAGCAGCCTGGAACAGACTATCCAAGAGACCCAGTACTTC.

In its sample, this clone is medium-sized. The CDR3 reads CASSIAGGSNQPQHF. CDR3 in DNA: TGTGCCAGTAGTATAGCTGGGGGTAGCAATCAGCCCCAGCATTTT. The chain joins TRBV19 to TRBJ1-5; a weak D match, TRBD1 (5 bases). CDR3 length equals 15 residues. V lost 1 base and J 0 bases, leaving 7 bases between the germline ends. Germline CDR1 and CDR2: LNHDA and SQIVND (reference sequence).

This clone appeared once. The rearrangement joins TRBV5-1 to TRBJ1-1; D remains unclear. This CDR3 contains 15 residues. Germline V gives CDR1 SGHRS, CDR2 YFSETQ. Trimming shortened V by 2 bases and J by 0 bases, and 11 bases separated the two germline ends. CDR3 sequence: CASSFSVQMNTEAFF. CDR3 in DNA: TGCGCCAGCAGCTTCTCGGTCCAAATGAACACTGAAGCTTTCTTT.

This clone was recorded many times. This CDR3 is CASSQVGMRGDTQYF. The CDR3 DNA is TGCGCCAGCAGCCAAGTCGGGATGAGAGGGGATACGCAGTATTTT. The V gene is TRBV4-1, the J gene TRBJ2-3; tentative D call: TRBD2 (5 bases). Germline CDR1 is MGHRA and CDR2 is YSYEKL. The CDR3 is made up of 15 amino acids. Trimming stripped 1 base from V and 6 bases from J, with 14 bases between.

Points on this clone: A junction boundary mismatches the germline segment, possibly from a read error. CDR3 sequence reads: CVSTLERVPTYEQYF. CDR3 DNA: TGTGTCAGCACCTTAGAGAGGGTGCCCACCTACGAGCAGTACTTC. The chain carries TRBV7-2 and TRBJ2-7; D may be TRBD2 (5 bases). The CDR3 length is 15 residues. The germline V gene encodes CDR1 SGHTA and CDR2 FQGNSA.

This clone was observed many times. This chain links TRBV7-2 with TRBJ1-1, with a possible D match to TRBD1 (5 bases). Germline V gene lookup returns CDR1 SGHTA and CDR2 FQGNSA. This CDR3 contains 13 residues. Between the trimmed V and J ends, which lost 5 bases and 12 bases, there was a span of 19 bases. The DNA of the CDR3 is TGTGCCAGCAGCCGCCGGGACCAAAGTAGGACTTTCTTT. This translates into CASSRRDQSRTFF.

In this sample, this clone turned up many times. This rearrangement joins TRBV3-1 to TRBJ2-5; D may match TRBD1 or TRBD2 (6 bases each). V was cut by 3 bases and J by 5 bases, with 16 bases left in between. This CDR3 contains 15 residues. Germline CDR1 and CDR2: LGHDT and YNNKEL (reference sequence). CDR3: CASSHGGRGGETQYF. CDR3 sequence (DNA): TGTGCCAGCAGCCACGGGGGCAGGGGCGGGGAGACCCAGTACTTC.

This clone appeared many times. The rearrangement joins TRBV6-1 to TRBJ2-3, with a weak D call TRBD2 (5 bases). Trimming left V 5 bases short and J 3 bases short, with 12 bases between. Germline CDR1 reads MNHNS; CDR2 reads SASEGT. The CDR3 sequence is 14 residues long. CDR3 amino acids: CASSTGLRTDTQYF. The CDR3, as DNA: TGTGCCAGCAGTACCGGACTGAGAACAGATACGCAGTATTTT.

This clone is large within its sample. The gene calls are TRBV12-3 or TRBV12-4 and TRBJ1-1, with a weak D call TRBD1 (5 bases). The germline V and J ends were trimmed by 6 bases and 7 bases, with 9 bases remaining between them. CDR3 length: 11 amino acids. The CDR3 nucleotides read TGTGCCAGCAGCCAGGGAATTGAAGCTTTCTTT. It codes for CASSQGIEAFF.

The V call is TRBV4-2, the J call TRBJ2-7; 8 nucleotides match TRBD2. Germline V gives CDR1 LGHNA, CDR2 YNFKEQ. This CDR3 has 14 amino acids. With V trimmed by 5 bases and J by 6 bases, 9 bases remained unmatched. The CDR3 DNA follows: TGTGCCAGCAGCTACAGGACTAGCTCGGGCGAGCAGTACTTC. Its protein product is CASSYRTSSGEQYF.

This clone was detected ten times or more. This chain links TRBV3-1 with TRBJ2-5; D may correspond to TRBD1 or TRBD2 (6 bases each). CDR1 is LGHDT and CDR2 is YNNKEL in the germline V gene (reference sequence). The CDR3 sequence is 16 residues long. V gave up 4 bases and J gave up 4 bases, with 19 bases separating them. Here the CDR3 DNA reads TGTGCCAGCAGCCCCTTTTCCGGGGGCGTGGCAGAGACCCAGTACTTC. Its protein product is CASSPFSGGVAETQYF.

Relative to its sample, this clone is medium-sized. The chain employs TRBV2 and TRBJ1-1, with no clear D. This CDR3 has 14 residues. From germline, CDR1 is SNHLY and CDR2 FYNNEI. Trimming removed 4 bases at V and 5 bases at J, with 14 bases between. This chain's CDR3 is CASSVGLGITEAFF. CDR3 coding DNA: TGTGCCAGCAGTGTGGGTCTGGGTATTACTGAAGCTTTCTTT.

This chain joins TRBV30 and TRBJ2-7, with a possible D match to TRBD1 (6 bases). The germline V and J ends were trimmed by 3 bases and 2 bases, with 20 bases remaining between them. The CDR3 length is 16 residues. Germline values: CDR1 GTSNPN, CDR2 SVGIG (reference sequence). The CDR3 sequence is CAWRVGPTGKTYEQYF. Here the CDR3 DNA reads TGTGCCTGGAGGGTAGGCCCGACAGGAAAGACCTACGAGCAGTACTTC.

This clone rates as medium-sized. The V gene is TRBV6-5, the J gene TRBJ1-1; 11 bases agree with TRBD1. The V segment lost 5 bases and the J segment 6 bases; nucleotides outside the gene matches: 17. Germline loops: CDR1 MNHEY, CDR2 SVGAGI. CDR3 size: 18 residues. CDR3 protein: CASSRDRGLKGLRAEAFF. The CDR3 coding sequence is TGTGCCAGCAGTCGGGACAGGGGGTTAAAAGGTTTAAGGGCTGAAGCTTTCTTT.

This chain joins TRBV15 and TRBJ2-1, with a weak D call TRBD2 (5 bases). Germline V gene sequence: CDR1 LNHNV, CDR2 YYDKDF (reference sequence). This CDR3 is built from 18 residues. V gave up 0 bases and J gave up 0 bases, with 15 bases separating them. The CDR3 DNA reads TGTGCCACCAGCAGAGATATGCGGACTCTCATCTCCTACAATGAGCAGTTCTTC. It translates to CATSRDMRTLISYNEQFF.

This clone is medium-sized by share. This sequence joins TRBV30 and TRBJ1-5; TRBD1 matches 7 bases. This CDR3 has 13 amino acids. Unmatched junction bases numbered 7, after V lost 5 bases and J lost 6 bases. Germline loops: CDR1 GTSNPN, CDR2 SVGIG (reference sequence). This CDR3 reads CAWDAGGTQPQHF. CDR3 in DNA: TGTGCCTGGGATGCAGGGGGGACTCAGCCCCAGCATTTT.

This clone occurred a few times. This chain links TRBV6-2 or TRBV6-3 with TRBJ2-7; D possibly matches TRBD1 or TRBD2 (7 bases each). This CDR3 is 14 amino acids long. Trimming cost V 8 bases and J 0 bases, with 14 bases left between them. Germline V lookup: CDR1 MNHEY, CDR2 SVGEGT. The CDR3 DNA follows: TGTGCCAGCGCCCGCAGGGGGGGCTCCTACGAGCAGTACTTC. It encodes CASARRGGSYEQYF.

At least ten counts were recorded for this clone. The chain uses TRBV5-1 and TRBJ2-3; D is undetermined. CDR3 length equals 17 residues. Germline values: CDR1 SGHRS, CDR2 YFSETQ. Trimming removed 0 bases from V and 0 bases from J, with 14 bases in between. CDR3 sequence: CASSLDPPDSSTDTQYF. The CDR3 nucleotides are TGCGCCAGCAGCTTGGACCCCCCTGATTCTAGCACAGATACGCAGTATTTT. The whole variable domain, filled in from reference TRBV5-1 and TRBJ2-3, reads KAGVTQTPRYLIKTRGQQVTLSCSPISGHRSVSWYQQTPGQGLQFLFEYFSETQRNKGNFPGRFSGRQFSNSRSEMNVSTLELGDSALYLCASSLDPPDSSTDTQYFGPGTRLTVL.

With respect to this clone: The junction departs from the called germline gene at one end, perhaps through a read error. The V and J genes are TRBV11-1 and TRBJ2-1, with a weak D call TRBD1 (5 bases). The germline gives CDR1 SGHAT, CDR2 FQDESV (reference sequence). This CDR3 has 15 amino acids. The CDR3 protein is CASILGVARYNEQFF. CDR3 in DNA: TGTGCCAGCATCTTAGGGGTGGCCCGCTACAATGAGCAGTTCTTC.

Worth noting for this clone: Its ends do not fully match the called genes, so a read error is possible. The V and J genes are TRBV20-1 and TRBJ1-6; TRBD1 matches at 8 bases. The germline V gene has CDR1 DFQATT and CDR2 SNEGSKA (reference sequence). CDR3 size: 13 residues. CDR3 amino acids: CSVPTGVDSPLNF. CDR3 bases: TGCAGTGTACCGACAGGGGTAGATTCACCCCTCAACTTT.

The table lists this clone with many counts. The chain couples TRBV4-3 to TRBJ1-3, with no clear D. CDR1 is LGHNA, CDR2 YSLEER, per germline. The CDR3 consists of 16 residues. The V gene lost 0 bases and the J gene lost 4 bases, with 13 bases spanning the gap. CDR3 sequence: CASSQDWQETGNTIYF. The CDR3 DNA follows: TGCGCCAGCAGCCAAGATTGGCAGGAAACCGGAAACACCATATATTTT.

This clone was detected many times. This sequence joins TRBV27 and TRBJ2-5; possibly TRBD2 for D (6 bases). The CDR3 spans 14 residues. Germline V gene sequence: CDR1 MNHEY, CDR2 SMNVEV (reference sequence). V gave up 5 bases and J gave up 4 bases, with 14 bases separating them. The CDR3 loop is CASSPSGGPETQYF. Written as DNA, the CDR3 is TGTGCCAGCAGTCCCTCCGGGGGACCAGAGACCCAGTACTTC.

This clone showed up just a few times. The rearrangement uses TRBV10-3 and TRBJ1-3; TRBD1 is a possible D gene (5 bases). V lost 2 bases, J lost 4 bases, and 12 bases lay in between. This CDR3 comprises 15 residues. CDR1 ENHRY and CDR2 SYGVKD come from the germline V gene. This chain's CDR3 is CAISEPRAGGNTIYF. The CDR3 region has the DNA TGTGCCATCAGTGAGCCGAGGGCAGGGGGAAACACCATATATTTT.